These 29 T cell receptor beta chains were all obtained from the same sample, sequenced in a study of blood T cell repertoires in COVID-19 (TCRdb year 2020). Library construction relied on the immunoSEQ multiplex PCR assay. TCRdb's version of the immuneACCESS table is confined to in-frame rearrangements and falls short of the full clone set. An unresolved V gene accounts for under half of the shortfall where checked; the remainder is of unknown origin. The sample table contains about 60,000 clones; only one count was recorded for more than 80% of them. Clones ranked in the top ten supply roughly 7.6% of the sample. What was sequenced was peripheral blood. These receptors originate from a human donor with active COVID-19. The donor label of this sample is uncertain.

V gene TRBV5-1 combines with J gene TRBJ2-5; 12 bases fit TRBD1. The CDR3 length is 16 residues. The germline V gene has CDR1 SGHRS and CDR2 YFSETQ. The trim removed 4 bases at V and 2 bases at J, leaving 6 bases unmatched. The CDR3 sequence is CASSGTGGAWQETQYF. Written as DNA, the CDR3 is TGCGCCAGCAGCGGGACAGGGGGCGCGTGGCAAGAGACCCAGTACTTC.

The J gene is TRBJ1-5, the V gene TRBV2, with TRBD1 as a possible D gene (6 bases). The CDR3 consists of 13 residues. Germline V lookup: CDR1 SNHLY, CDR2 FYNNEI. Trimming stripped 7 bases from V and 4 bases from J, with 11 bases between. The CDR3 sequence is CASKSRGNQPQHF. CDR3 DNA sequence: TGTGCCAGCAAGAGCAGGGGTAATCAGCCCCAGCATTTT.

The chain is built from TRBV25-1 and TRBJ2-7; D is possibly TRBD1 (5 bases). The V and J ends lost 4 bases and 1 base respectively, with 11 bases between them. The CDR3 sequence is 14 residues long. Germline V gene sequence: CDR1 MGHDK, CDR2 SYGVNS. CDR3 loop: CASSAVTASYEQYF. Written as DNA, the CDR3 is TGTGCCAGCAGTGCCGTGACAGCTTCCTACGAGCAGTACTTC.

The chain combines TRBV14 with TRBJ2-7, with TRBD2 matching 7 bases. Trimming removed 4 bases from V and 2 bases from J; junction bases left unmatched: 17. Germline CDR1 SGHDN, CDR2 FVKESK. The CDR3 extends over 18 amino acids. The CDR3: CASSRLAGEGPSPYEQYF. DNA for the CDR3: TGTGCCAGCAGCCGTCTGGCGGGAGAAGGGCCTTCTCCCTACGAGCAGTACTTC.

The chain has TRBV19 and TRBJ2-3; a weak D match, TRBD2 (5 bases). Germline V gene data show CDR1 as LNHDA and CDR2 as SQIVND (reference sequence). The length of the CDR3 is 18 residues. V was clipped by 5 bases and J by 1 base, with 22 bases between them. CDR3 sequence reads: CASSSTRSGVGGTDTQYF. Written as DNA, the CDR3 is TGTGCCAGTAGTTCGACTCGATCTGGGGTGGGAGGCACAGATACGCAGTATTTT.

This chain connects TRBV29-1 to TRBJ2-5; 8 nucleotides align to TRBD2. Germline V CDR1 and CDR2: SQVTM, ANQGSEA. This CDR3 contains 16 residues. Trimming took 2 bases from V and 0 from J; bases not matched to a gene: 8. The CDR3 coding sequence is TGCAGCGTTGAAAGAGGTAGCGGGACGTACCAAGAGACCCAGTACTTC. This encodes CSVERGSGTYQETQYF.

The CDR3 sequence: CASSLSAYSNQPQHF. The CDR3 coding sequence is TGTGCCAGCAGTTTATCGGCTTATAGCAATCAGCCCCAGCATTTT. V usage is TRBV27 and J usage is TRBJ1-5; unclear D gene. Germline V lookup: CDR1 MNHEY, CDR2 SMNVEV (reference sequence). V lost 0 bases to trimming and J lost 0 bases, with 6 bases between them. CDR3 length equals 15 residues.

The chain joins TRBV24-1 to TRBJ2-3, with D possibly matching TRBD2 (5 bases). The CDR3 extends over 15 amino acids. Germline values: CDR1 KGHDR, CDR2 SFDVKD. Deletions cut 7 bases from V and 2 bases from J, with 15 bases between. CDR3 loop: CATSATRGFTDTQYF. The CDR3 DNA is TGTGCCACCAGCGCGACTCGGGGATTCACAGATACGCAGTATTTT.

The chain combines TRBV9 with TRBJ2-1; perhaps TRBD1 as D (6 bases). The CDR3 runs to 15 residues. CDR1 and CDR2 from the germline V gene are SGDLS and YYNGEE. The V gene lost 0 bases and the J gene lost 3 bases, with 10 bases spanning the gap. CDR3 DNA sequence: TGTGCCAGCAGCGTAGTAGGGGGAAGCTACAATGAGCAGTTCTTC. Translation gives CASSVVGGSYNEQFF.

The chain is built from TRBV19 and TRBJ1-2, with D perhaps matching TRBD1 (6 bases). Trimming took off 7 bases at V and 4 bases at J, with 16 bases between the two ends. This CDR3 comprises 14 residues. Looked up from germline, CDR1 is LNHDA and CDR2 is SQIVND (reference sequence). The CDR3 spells CASTSPGGAYGYTF. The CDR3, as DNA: TGTGCCAGTACCTCGCCGGGGGGCGCCTATGGCTACACCTTC.

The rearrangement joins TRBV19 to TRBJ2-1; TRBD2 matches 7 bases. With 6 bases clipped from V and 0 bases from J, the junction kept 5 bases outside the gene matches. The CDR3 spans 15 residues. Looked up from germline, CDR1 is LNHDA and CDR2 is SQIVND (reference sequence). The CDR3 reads CASSSGTTSYNEQFF. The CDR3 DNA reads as TGTGCCAGTAGCTCCGGGACTACCTCCTACAATGAGCAGTTCTTC.

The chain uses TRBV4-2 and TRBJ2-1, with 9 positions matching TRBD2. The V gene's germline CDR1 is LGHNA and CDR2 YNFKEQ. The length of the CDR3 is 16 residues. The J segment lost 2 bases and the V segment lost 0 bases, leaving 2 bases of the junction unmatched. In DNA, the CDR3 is TGTGCCAGCAGCCAAGATGGGACTAGCCCCTACAATGAGCAGTTCTTC. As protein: CASSQDGTSPYNEQFF.

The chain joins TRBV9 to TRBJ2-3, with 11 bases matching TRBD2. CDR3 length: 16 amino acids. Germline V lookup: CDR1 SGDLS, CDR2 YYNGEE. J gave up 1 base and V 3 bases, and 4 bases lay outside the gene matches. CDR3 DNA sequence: TGTGCCAGCAGCGATCTAGCGGGGGGCGGCACAGATACGCAGTATTTT. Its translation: CASSDLAGGGTDTQYF.

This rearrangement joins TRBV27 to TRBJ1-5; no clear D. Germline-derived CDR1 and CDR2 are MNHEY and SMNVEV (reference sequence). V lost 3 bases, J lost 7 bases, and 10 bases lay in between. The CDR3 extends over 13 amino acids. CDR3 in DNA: TGTGCCAGCAGTTTGGGAGAAGACCAGCCCCAGCATTTT. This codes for CASSLGEDQPQHF.

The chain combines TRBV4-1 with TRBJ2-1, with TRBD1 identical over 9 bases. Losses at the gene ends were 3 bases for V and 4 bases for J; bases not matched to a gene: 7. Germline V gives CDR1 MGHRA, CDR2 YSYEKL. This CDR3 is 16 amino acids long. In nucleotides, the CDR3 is TGCGCCAGCAGCCACGAGGACAGGGGACCTTACAATGAGCAGTTCTTC. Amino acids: CASSHEDRGPYNEQFF.

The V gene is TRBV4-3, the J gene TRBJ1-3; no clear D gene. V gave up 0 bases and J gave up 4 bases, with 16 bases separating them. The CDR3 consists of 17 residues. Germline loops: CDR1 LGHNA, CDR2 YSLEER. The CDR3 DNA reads TGCGCCAGCAGCCAAGATCTATCAGTCGGGAGAGGAAACACCATATATTTT. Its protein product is CASSQDLSVGRGNTIYF.

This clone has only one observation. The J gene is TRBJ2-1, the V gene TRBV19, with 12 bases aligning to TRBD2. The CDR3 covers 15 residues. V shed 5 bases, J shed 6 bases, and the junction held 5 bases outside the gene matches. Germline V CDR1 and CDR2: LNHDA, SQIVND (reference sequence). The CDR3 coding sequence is TGTGCCAGTAGTCCGACTAGCGGGAGACGCAATGAGCAGTTCTTC. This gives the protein CASSPTSGRRNEQFF.

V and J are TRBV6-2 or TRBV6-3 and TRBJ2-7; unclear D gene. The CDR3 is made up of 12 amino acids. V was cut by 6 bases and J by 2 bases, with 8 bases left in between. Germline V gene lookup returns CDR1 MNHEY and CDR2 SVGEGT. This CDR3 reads CASSQSAYEQYF. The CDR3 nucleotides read TGTGCCAGCAGCCAGTCGGCCTACGAGCAGTACTTC.

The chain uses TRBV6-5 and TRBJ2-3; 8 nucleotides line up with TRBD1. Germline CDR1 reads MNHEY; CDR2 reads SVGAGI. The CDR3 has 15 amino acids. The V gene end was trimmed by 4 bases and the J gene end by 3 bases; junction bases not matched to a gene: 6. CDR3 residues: CASSSGGARTDTQYF. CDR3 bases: TGTGCCAGCAGTTCAGGGGGCGCGAGGACAGATACGCAGTATTTT.

This chain's CDR3 is CASSPPSLEQFF. In DNA, the CDR3 is TGTGCCAGCAGCCCCCCGTCCCTTGAGCAGTTCTTC. This sequence joins TRBV7-2 and TRBJ2-1; D not certain. CDR3 length: 12 amino acids. The germline V gene has CDR1 SGHTA and CDR2 FQGNSA. Trimming shortened V by 5 bases and J by 9 bases, and 11 bases separated the two germline ends. Complete variable domain (other parts from reference TRBV7-2 and TRBJ2-1): GAGVSQSPSNKVTEKGKDVELRCDPISGHTALYWYRQSLGQGLEFLIYFQGNSAPDKSGLPSDRFSAERTGGSVSTLTIQRTQQEDSAVYLCASSPPSLEQFFGPGTRLTVL.

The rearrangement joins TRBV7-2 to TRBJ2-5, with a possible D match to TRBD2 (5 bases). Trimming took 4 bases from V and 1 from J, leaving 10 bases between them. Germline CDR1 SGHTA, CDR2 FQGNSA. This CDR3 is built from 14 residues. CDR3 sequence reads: CASSSSGIQETQYF. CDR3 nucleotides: TGTGCCAGCAGCTCGTCCGGGATCCAAGAGACCCAGTACTTC.

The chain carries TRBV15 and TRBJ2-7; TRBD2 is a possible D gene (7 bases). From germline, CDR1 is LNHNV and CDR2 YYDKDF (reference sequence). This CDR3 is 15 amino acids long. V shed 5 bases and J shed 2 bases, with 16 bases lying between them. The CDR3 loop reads CATSDPAGAPYEQYF. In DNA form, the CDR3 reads TGTGCCACCAGCGATCCGGCGGGGGCCCCCTACGAGCAGTACTTC. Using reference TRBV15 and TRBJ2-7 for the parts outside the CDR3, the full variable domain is DAMVIQNPRYQVTQFGKPVTLSCSQTLNHNVMYWYQQKSSQAPKLLFHYYDKDFNNEADTPDNFQSRRPNTSFCFLDIRSPGLGDTAMYLCATSDPAGAPYEQYFGPGTRLTVT.

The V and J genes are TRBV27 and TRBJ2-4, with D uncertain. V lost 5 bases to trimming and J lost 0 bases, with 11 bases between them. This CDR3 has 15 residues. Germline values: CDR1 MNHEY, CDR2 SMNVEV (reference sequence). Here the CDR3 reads CASSLQPSAKNIQYF. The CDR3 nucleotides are TGTGCCAGCAGTCTACAGCCCTCAGCCAAAAACATTCAGTACTTC.

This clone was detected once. The CDR3 protein is CAISESGVLQGEETQYF. CDR3 DNA: TGTGCCATCAGTGAGTCGGGGGTCTTACAGGGGGAAGAGACCCAGTACTTC. The chain is built from TRBV10-3 and TRBJ2-5; 8 bases fit TRBD1. Germline trimming cut 0 bases from V and 3 bases from J; bases unmatched to any gene: 9. Germline V gene lookup returns CDR1 ENHRY and CDR2 SYGVKD. The CDR3 is made up of 17 amino acids.

CDR3 sequence: CASSRPRQGAGGYTF. The CDR3 nucleotides are TGTGCCAGCAGTCGACCCCGACAGGGGGCCGGCGGCTACACCTTC. The J gene is TRBJ1-2, the V gene TRBV6-2 or TRBV6-3; TRBD1 matches at 10 bases. Unmatched junction bases numbered 11, after V lost 5 bases and J lost 8 bases. Germline CDR1 and CDR2: MNHEY and SVGEGT. The CDR3 runs 15 residues.

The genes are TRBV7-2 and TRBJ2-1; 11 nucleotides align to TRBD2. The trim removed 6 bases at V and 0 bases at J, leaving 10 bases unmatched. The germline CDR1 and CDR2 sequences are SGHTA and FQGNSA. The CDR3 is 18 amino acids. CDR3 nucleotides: TGTGCCAGCAGTTCCCCGGGACTAGCGGTCACCTCCTACAATGAGCAGTTCTTC. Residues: CASSSPGLAVTSYNEQFF.

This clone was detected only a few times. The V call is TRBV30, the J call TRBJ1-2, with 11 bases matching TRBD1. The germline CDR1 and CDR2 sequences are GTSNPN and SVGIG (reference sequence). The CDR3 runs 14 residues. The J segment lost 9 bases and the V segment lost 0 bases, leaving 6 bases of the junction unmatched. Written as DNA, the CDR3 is TGTGCCTGGAGTGTAGGACAGGGGGCCGCTCGCTACACCTTC. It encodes CAWSVGQGAARYTF.

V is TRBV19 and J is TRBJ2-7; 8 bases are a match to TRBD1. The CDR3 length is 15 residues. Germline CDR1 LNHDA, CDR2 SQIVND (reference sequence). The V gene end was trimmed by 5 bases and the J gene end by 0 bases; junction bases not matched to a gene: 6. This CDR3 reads CASSPQGTGSYEQYF. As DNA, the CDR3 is TGTGCCAGTAGTCCCCAAGGGACAGGCTCCTACGAGCAGTACTTC. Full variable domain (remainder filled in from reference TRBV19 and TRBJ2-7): DGGITQSPKYLFRKEGQNVTLSCEQNLNHDAMYWYRQDPGQGLRLIYYSQIVNDFQKGDIAEGYSVSREKKESFPLTVTSAQKNPTAFYLCASSPQGTGSYEQYFGPGTRLTVT.

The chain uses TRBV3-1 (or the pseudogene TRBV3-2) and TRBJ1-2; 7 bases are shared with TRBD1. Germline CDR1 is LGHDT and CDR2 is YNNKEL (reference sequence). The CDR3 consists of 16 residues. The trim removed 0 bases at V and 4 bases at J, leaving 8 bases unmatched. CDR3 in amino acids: CASSQESVRQGYGYTF. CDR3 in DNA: TGTGCCAGCAGCCAAGAATCAGTCAGACAGGGCTATGGCTACACCTTC.